This passage covers 4 T cell receptor beta chains from one sample sequenced in a study of blood T cell repertoires in COVID-19. Profiled with immunoSEQ multiplex PCR; TCRdb holds only in-frame clones, not every one. The sample records 200,000 to 250,000 clones, 88% being singletons. The sequencing input was peripheral blood. Source of these receptors: a man aged 18 to 29 with active or convalescent COVID-19.

The V and J genes are TRBV5-1 and TRBJ2-7, with 10 nucleotides matching TRBD1. The CDR3 is 14 residues long. Germline V gene lookup returns CDR1 SGHRS and CDR2 YFSETQ. V lost 4 bases to trimming and J lost 4 bases; unmatched junction nucleotides: 5. The CDR3 is CASSDRDRGYEQYF. In DNA form, the CDR3 reads TGCGCCAGCAGCGACCGGGACAGGGGTTACGAGCAGTACTTC.

This clone was seen only once. The chain employs TRBV20-1 and TRBJ1-2; 7 bases fit TRBD1. Germline V lookup: CDR1 DFQATT, CDR2 SNEGSKA (reference sequence). This CDR3 region has 13 residues. The V segment lost 3 bases and the J segment 8 bases; nucleotides outside the gene matches: 9. CDR3 nucleotides: TGCAGTGCTAGTGGACAGGCCCTAGGAGGCTACACCTTC. Amino acids: CSASGQALGGYTF.

V usage is TRBV28 and J usage is TRBJ1-3, with a possible D match to TRBD1 (6 bases). This CDR3 spans 12 amino acids. Germline CDR1 reads MDHEN; CDR2 reads SYDVKM. The V and J ends lost 7 bases and 9 bases respectively, with 13 bases between them. CDR3 sequence (DNA): TGTGCCAGCAAAACCCAGGACAGCACCATATATTTT. The encoded protein is CASKTQDSTIYF.

The V and J genes are TRBV10-2 and TRBJ1-6, with D maybe TRBD1 (6 bases). The CDR3 has 13 residues. V was trimmed by 10 bases and J by 4 bases, leaving 11 bases between them. The V gene's germline CDR1 is WSHSY and CDR2 SAAADI. The CDR3: CATSTGYNSPLHF. CDR3 nucleotide sequence: TGCGCCACCTCGACAGGTTATAATTCACCCCTCCACTTT.